The source of this T cell receptor (beta chain) is a study of T cell responses to AZD1222 COVID-19 vaccine. Points from the study as a whole: After two AZD1222 doses, spike-specific TCR breadth and depth rose versus day 0. Nearly half of the spike-specific TCRs reportedly recognize variant regions that carry no mutations.

Germline CDR1 reads KGHDR; CDR2 reads SFDVKD. This CDR3 contains 14 residues. Deletions cut 10 bases from V and 7 bases from J, with 19 bases between. The assay was immunoSEQ multiplex PCR, and TCRdb's table has in-frame clones only and misses some. The sample lists 100,000 or so clones, approximately 90% seen once, with about 9.1% in the top ten. Worth noting for this clone: Antigen: not known.

The chain joins TRBV24-1 to TRBJ2-1; perhaps TRBD2 as D (5 bases). This TCR derives from an adult in good health. This material consisted of peripheral blood, taken on day 0 of AZD1222 vaccination. The CDR3 nucleotides are TGTGCCACTTCCGCCCTCGAGAGGGTGAATGAGCAGTTCTTC. This translates into CATSALERVNEQFF.